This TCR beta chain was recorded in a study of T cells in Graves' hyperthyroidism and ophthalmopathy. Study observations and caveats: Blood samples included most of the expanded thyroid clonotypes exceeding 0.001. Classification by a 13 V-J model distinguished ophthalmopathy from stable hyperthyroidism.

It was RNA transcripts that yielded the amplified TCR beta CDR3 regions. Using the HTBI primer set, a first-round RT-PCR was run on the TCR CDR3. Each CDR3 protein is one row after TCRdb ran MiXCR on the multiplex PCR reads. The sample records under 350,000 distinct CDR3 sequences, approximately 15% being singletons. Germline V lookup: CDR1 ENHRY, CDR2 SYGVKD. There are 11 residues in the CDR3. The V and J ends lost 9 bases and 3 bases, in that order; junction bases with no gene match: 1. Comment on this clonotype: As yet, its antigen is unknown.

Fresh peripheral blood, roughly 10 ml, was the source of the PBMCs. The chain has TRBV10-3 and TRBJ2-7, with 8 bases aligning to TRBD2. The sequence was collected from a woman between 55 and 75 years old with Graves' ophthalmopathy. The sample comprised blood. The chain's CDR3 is CAIRGGYEQYF. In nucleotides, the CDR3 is TGTGCCATACGGGGGGGCTACGAGCAGTACTTC.